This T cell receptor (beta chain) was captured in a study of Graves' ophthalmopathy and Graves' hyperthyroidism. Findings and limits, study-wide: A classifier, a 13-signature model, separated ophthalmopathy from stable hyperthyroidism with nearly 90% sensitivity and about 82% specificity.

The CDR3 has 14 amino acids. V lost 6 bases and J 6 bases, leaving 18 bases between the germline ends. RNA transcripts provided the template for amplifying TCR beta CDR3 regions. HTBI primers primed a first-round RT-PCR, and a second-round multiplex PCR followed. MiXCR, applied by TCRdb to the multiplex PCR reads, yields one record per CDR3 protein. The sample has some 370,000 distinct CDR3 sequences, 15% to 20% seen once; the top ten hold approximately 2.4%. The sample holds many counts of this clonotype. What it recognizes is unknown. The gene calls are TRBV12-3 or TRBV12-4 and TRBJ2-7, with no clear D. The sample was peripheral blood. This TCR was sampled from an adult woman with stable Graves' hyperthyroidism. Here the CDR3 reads CASSYSIGMAEQYF. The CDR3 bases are TGTGCCAGCAGCTACTCCATTGGGATGGCCGAGCAGTACTTC.